These T cell receptor beta chains were read from a single sample in a study of T-cell reconstitution after alpha-beta-depleted transplantation in children. TCRdb re-analysed the PCR reads in MiXCR, keeping a single row per CDR3 protein. The sample gives about 340,000 distinct CDR3 sequences, about a tenth of which show up once; 2% to 3% is in the top ten. The sample was PBMCs from the stem cell graft donor, taken from the stem cell graft. The receptors originated from a human donor who donated a stem cell graft to a child with acute lymphoblastic leukemia. The CDR3 runs from the conserved cysteine through the conserved F or W. The order of the fields is clone size, J gene, V gene, CDR3 length, D gene, CDR3 DNA, CDR3 protein. A D gene is named only where the DNA matches it firmly. Clone size is not always given. Where it is, it says once, few, many or a class for expanded clones.

>.|TRBJ2-5|TRBV4-1|15|TRBD2
TGCGCCAGCAGCCAAGATGGACTAGCGATGGAGACCCAGTACTTC
CASSQDGLAMETQYF
>.|TRBJ2-5|TRBV20-1|13|.
TGCAGTGCCATTGGGACTGCCCAAGAGACCCAGTACTTC
CSAIGTAQETQYF
>many|TRBJ2-1|TRBV5-1|13|.
TGCGCCAGCAGCCCCCGCTCCTACAATGAGCAGTTCTTC
CASSPRSYNEQFF
>few|TRBJ2-3|TRBV7-2|17|TRBD2
TGTGCCAGCAGCTTAGTAGGGCTAGCGGGAATGGCAGATACGCAGTATTTT
CASSLVGLAGMADTQYF
>.|TRBJ2-7|TRBV3-1|13|.
TGTGCCAGCAGCCAAGAGATTCCCTACGAGCAGTACTTC
CASSQEIPYEQYF
>.|TRBJ2-1|TRBV20-1|14|TRBD2
TGCAGTGCTCGACCTAGCGGGAGTATCCATGAGCAGTTCTTC
CSARPSGSIHEQFF
>.|TRBJ2-1|TRBV7-2|12|.
TGTGCCAGCAGCTTAGCGGGGCTTTCTCCGTTCTTC
CASSLAGLSPFF
>few|TRBJ2-1|TRBV15|13|TRBD2
TGTGCCACCAGCAGGGAACGACTAGCGGGATCGTTCTTC
CATSRERLAGSFF
>.|TRBJ2-5|TRBV20-1|12|.
TGCAGTGCCACGACTAGTGGCGAGACCCAGTACTTC
CSATTSGETQYF
>few|TRBJ2-1|TRBV7-2|13|TRBD2
TGTGCCAGCAGCTCCGGGACTAGTATCGAGCAGTTCTTC
CASSSGTSIEQFF
>few|TRBJ2-2|TRBV5-8|15|.
TGTGCCAGCAGCTTTTTCCCGCAGAACACCGGGGAGCTGTTTTTT
CASSFFPQNTGELFF
>.|TRBJ2-7|TRBV4-2|15|.
TGTGCCAGCAGCCAAGAAGCCGGGATCCTCTACGAGCAGTACTTC
CASSQEAGILYEQYF
>.|TRBJ2-5|TRBV30|17|.
TGTGCCTGGAGTGAAGAGGGTAGCGTTATCCTAAGGGAGACCCAGTACTTC
CAWSEEGSVILRETQYF
>many|TRBJ1-2|TRBV7-2|13|.
TGTGCCAGCAGCTTAGATTTGAGCTATGGCTACACCTTC
CASSLDLSYGYTF
>few|TRBJ1-5|TRBV6-2/TRBV6-3|15|TRBD1
TGTGCCAGCTGGGAACAGGGGAAAGGCAATCAGCCCCAGCATTTT
CASWEQGKGNQPQHF
>.|TRBJ1-1|TRBV4-3|16|TRBD1
TGCGCCAGCAGCCAAGATCGGGGACAGGGGAACACTGAAGCTTTCTTT
CASSQDRGQGNTEAFF
>.|TRBJ2-2|TRBV27|14|.
TGTGCCAGCAGTTTCCCGGGGACCACCGGGGAGCTGTTTTTT
CASSFPGTTGELFF
>few|TRBJ2-1|TRBV7-9|14|.
TGTGCCAGCAGCTTAGGGTGGGAGTTGATTGAGCAGTTCTTC
CASSLGWELIEQFF
>few|TRBJ1-1|TRBV10-3|12|.
TGTGCCATCAGTGATATGAGGGTAGGGGCTTTCTTT
CAISDMRVGAFF
>few|TRBJ2-7|TRBV7-9|16|.
TGTGCCAGCAGCGCACCCGGCAGGGAGAGCTCCTACGAGCAGTACTTC
CASSAPGRESSYEQYF
>few|TRBJ1-4|TRBV4-2|19|.
TGTGCCAGCAGCCAAGAGGGGTCCGGGGCGGCCGCCTTCTATGAAAAACTGTTTTTT
CASSQEGSGAAAFYEKLFF
>.|TRBJ2-7|TRBV7-9|17|TRBD1
TGTGCCAGCAGCTTAGAAGGACAGGGTCCTCATTCCTACGAGCAGTACTTC
CASSLEGQGPHSYEQYF
>few|TRBJ2-5|TRBV12-3/TRBV12-4|15|TRBD1
TGTGCCAGCAGTTTAGGGACAGGGGTCCAAGAGACCCAGTACTTC
CASSLGTGVQETQYF
>.|TRBJ2-7|TRBV7-6|14|.
TGTGCCAGCAGCTTTGCGAGGGGGGCCTACGAGCAGTACTTC
CASSFARGAYEQYF
>few|TRBJ2-6|TRBV7-9|17|.
TGTGCCAGCATTAGGGGGATAGGCCGATCTGGGGCCAACGTCCTGACTTTC
CASIRGIGRSGANVLTF
>many|TRBJ1-5|TRBV7-2|14|.
TGTGCCAGCAGCTTACAAGGGTTGAATCAGCCCCAGCATTTT
CASSLQGLNQPQHF
>.|TRBJ1-1|TRBV4-2|13|.
TGTGCCAGCAGCCAAGATCACGGCACTGAAGCTTTCTTT
CASSQDHGTEAFF
>few|TRBJ2-7|TRBV20-1|15|TRBD2
TGCAGTGCTACCGATATAGCGGGAGGCGTCTACGAGCAGTACTTC
CSATDIAGGVYEQYF
>few|TRBJ2-7|TRBV12-3/TRBV12-4|11|.
TGTGCCAGCAGTTTCGGTGTCGAGCAGTACTTC
CASSFGVEQYF
>many|TRBJ2-5|TRBV7-8|15|.
TGTGCCAGCAGCGCCCTTGTGGGAGCCCAAGAGACCCAGTACTTC
CASSALVGAQETQYF
>many|TRBJ2-7|TRBV28|13|.
TGTGCCAGCAGTTTTTACAGGCTTTACGAGCAGTACTTC
CASSFYRLYEQYF
>.|TRBJ2-3|TRBV10-3|14|.
TGTGCCATCAGTGTTGGCCCCGCCACAGATACGCAGTATTTT
CAISVGPATDTQYF
>few|TRBJ2-2|TRBV7-8|16|.
TGTGCCAGCAGCTTAGACTTGGTCGCGAACACCGGGGAGCTGTTTTTT
CASSLDLVANTGELFF
>many|TRBJ1-1|TRBV28|15|.
TGTGCCAGCAGTTTAGGGGACGGACTGAACACTGAAGCTTTCTTT
CASSLGDGLNTEAFF